Below, 22 T cell receptor beta chains from the same sample are listed, as sequenced in a study of human T cells and chemical hapten exposure. Via MiXCR, TCRdb re-called the RACE reads, giving one row per CDR3 protein. The sample has 80,000 to 100,000 distinct CDR3 sequences; 10% to 12% are singletons. Indicated time point: pre-sensitization, week 0. Indicated treatment: therapeutic diphenylcyclopropenone sensitization with weekly scalp DPC. The material sequenced was whole blood, taken in connection with sensitization to the hapten diphenylcyclopropenone (DPC). These receptors were obtained from a woman aged 55-69 years with alopecia areata. Some clones in this sample may be carry-over from other donors' samples.

The gene calls are TRBV2 and TRBJ1-2; 9 bases are shared with TRBD1. CDR1 is SNHLY, CDR2 FYNNEI, per germline. V lost 11 bases and J lost 6; bases outside the gene matches: 10. CDR3 length: 13 residues. The CDR3: CARRPGTGNGYTF. The CDR3 bases are TGTGCCCGACGTCCCGGGACAGGGAATGGCTACACCTTC.

This clonotype appeared many times. The chain couples TRBV25-1 to TRBJ2-3; D not resolved. This CDR3 is 14 amino acids long. Germline V CDR1 and CDR2: MGHDK, SYGVNS. Trimming cost V 1 base and J 5 bases, with 10 bases left between them. CDR3 coding DNA: TGTGCCAGCAGTGAATTGACTGCTGGAGATACGCAGTATTTT. Encoded protein: CASSELTAGDTQYF.

There are a few counts of this clonotype. The V and J genes are TRBV27 and TRBJ2-7, with D unclear. The ends were cut back, 3 bases at V and 3 bases at J, with 15 bases in the middle. This CDR3 spans 15 amino acids. Germline CDR1 and CDR2: MNHEY and SMNVEV (reference sequence). The CDR3 sequence: CASSLSPLGYYEQYF. CDR3 sequence (DNA): TGTGCCAGCAGTTTGAGCCCCCTAGGGTACTACGAGCAGTACTTC.

This clonotype was counted at least ten times. The gene calls are TRBV7-9 and TRBJ2-1, with 12 bases identical to TRBD2. CDR1 SEHNR and CDR2 FQNEAQ come from the germline V gene (reference sequence). Unmatched junction bases numbered 11, after V lost 5 bases and J lost 0 bases. This CDR3 has 19 residues. Written as DNA, the CDR3 is TGTGCCAGCAGCGAAGGGGCTAGCGGGGGGGCGAGCTCCTACAATGAGCAGTTCTTC. As protein: CASSEGASGGASSYNEQFF.

This sequence joins TRBV18 and TRBJ2-7, with TRBD2 matching over 7 bases. This CDR3 region has 14 residues. V lost 2 bases and J lost 2; bases outside the gene matches: 3. Germline assignment: CDR1 KGHSH and CDR2 LQKENI. CDR3 amino acids: CASSPTAGPYEQYF. The CDR3 DNA reads TGTGCCAGCTCACCAACAGCGGGGCCCTACGAGCAGTACTTC.

This clonotype was found many times. This chain joins TRBV2 and TRBJ2-5; 10 nucleotides line up with TRBD2. CDR1 is SNHLY, CDR2 FYNNEI, per germline. The CDR3 has 16 residues. V lost 2 bases, J lost 1 base, and 4 bases stayed unmatched. Here the CDR3 reads CASSEKRGGIQETQYF. The CDR3 nucleotides are TGTGCCAGCAGTGAAAAGCGGGGGGGGATCCAAGAGACCCAGTACTTC.

The CDR3 sequence is CASSLMGGTYEQYF. The CDR3 DNA sequence: TGTGCCAGCAGCTTAATGGGCGGGACCTACGAGCAGTACTTC. This chain joins TRBV7-9 and TRBJ2-7; the D gene is possibly TRBD2 (6 bases). Germline values: CDR1 SEHNR, CDR2 FQNEAQ (reference sequence). The CDR3 is 14 amino acids. Trimming took 2 bases from V and 2 from J, leaving 10 bases between them.

In this sample, this clonotype turned up many times. The chain recombines TRBV20-1 with TRBJ2-3; D gene ambiguous. This CDR3 region has 15 residues. The germline V gene has CDR1 DFQATT and CDR2 SNEGSKA (reference sequence). The V end lost 2 bases, the J end lost 1 base, and 13 bases lay between the germline ends. This chain's CDR3 is CSARTTAIGTDTQYF. In DNA, the CDR3 is TGCAGTGCTAGAACCACGGCGATCGGCACAGATACGCAGTATTTT.

This sequence joins TRBV5-1 and TRBJ1-3, with D possibly matching TRBD1 (5 bases). The germline V and J ends were trimmed by 3 bases and 3 bases, with 10 bases remaining between them. Germline-derived CDR1 and CDR2 are SGHRS and YFSETQ. The CDR3 has 14 residues. The chain's CDR3 is CASSWRQNGNTIYF. The CDR3 coding sequence is TGCGCCAGCAGCTGGCGACAGAATGGAAACACCATATATTTT.

The V and J genes are TRBV7-9 and TRBJ2-3; tentative D call: TRBD1 (6 bases). The CDR3 covers 14 residues. The V gene's germline CDR1 is SEHNR and CDR2 FQNEAQ (reference sequence). V lost 3 bases, J lost 4 bases, and 11 bases lay in between. The CDR3 DNA sequence: TGTGCCAGCAGCTTCACAGGGCCCCCAGATACGCAGTATTTT. This sequence encodes CASSFTGPPDTQYF.

This clonotype was counted only a few times. The chain has TRBV29-1 and TRBJ2-5; D gene unclear. The CDR3 is made up of 14 amino acids. Per the germline V gene, CDR1 is SQVTM and CDR2 is ANQGSEA. Trimming pared 8 bases from V and 2 bases from J, leaving 18 bases between. The chain's CDR3 is CSSTLIHGQETQYF. In DNA, the CDR3 is TGCAGCTCGACCTTGATCCACGGACAAGAGACCCAGTACTTC.

V is TRBV5-4 and J is TRBJ2-7; either TRBD1 or TRBD2 may fit D (5 bases each). From germline, CDR1 is SGHNT and CDR2 YYREEE (reference sequence). Trimming shortened V by 0 bases and J by 5 bases, and 9 bases separated the two germline ends. This CDR3 spans 13 amino acids. The CDR3 region is CASSLVGADEQYF. For the CDR3, the DNA is TGTGCCAGCAGCTTGGTCGGGGCTGACGAGCAGTACTTC.

This clonotype has ten or more counts. J is TRBJ1-1 and V is TRBV7-2; D is ambiguous. The V gene lost 5 bases and the J gene lost 1 base, with 11 bases spanning the gap. This CDR3 comprises 14 residues. Germline V gene sequence: CDR1 SGHTA, CDR2 FQGNSA. DNA of the CDR3: TGTGCCAGCAGCCCCCGCTACAGGAACACTGAAGCTTTCTTT. Translated, it gives CASSPRYRNTEAFF.

The gene calls are TRBV12-3 or TRBV12-4 and TRBJ1-2, with 7 bases matching TRBD1. J lost 7 bases, V lost 3 bases, and 8 bases had no gene match. The CDR3 contains 14 residues. The CDR3 region is CASSFSDRRFGYTF. The CDR3 nucleotides read TGTGCCAGCAGTTTCTCGGACAGGCGCTTTGGCTACACCTTC.

This clonotype was recorded a few times. The rearrangement joins TRBV5-4 to TRBJ2-7; D may be TRBD1 (5 bases). Germline V gene lookup returns CDR1 SGHNT and CDR2 YYREEE (reference sequence). CDR3 size: 14 residues. The V end was cut by 1 base, the J end by 3 bases, with 11 bases between. In DNA form, the CDR3 reads TGTGCCAGCAGCTTGCAGGGCCTTCTCTACGAGCAGTACTTC. Encoded protein: CASSLQGLLYEQYF.

This sequence joins TRBV7-3 and TRBJ1-4; D call uncertain. The germline CDR1 and CDR2 sequences are SGHTA and FQGTGA. Trimming took 5 bases from V and 0 from J, leaving 10 bases between them. The CDR3 extends over 15 amino acids. Written as DNA, the CDR3 is TGTGCCAGCAGCCCTCGACAAGCAACTAATGAAAAACTGTTTTTT. Translated, it gives CASSPRQATNEKLFF.

The sample holds many counts of this clonotype. The J gene is TRBJ1-5, the V gene TRBV20-1, with D possibly being TRBD1 (5 bases). CDR3 length equals 16 residues. V gave up 5 bases and J gave up 2 bases, with 19 bases separating them. The germline V gene has CDR1 DFQATT and CDR2 SNEGSKA (reference sequence). In nucleotides, the CDR3 is TGCAGTGCTGTCCCAGGGTATCTCACGGGCAATCAGCCCCAGCATTTT. Translation: CSAVPGYLTGNQPQHF.

This clonotype showed up many times. The V gene is TRBV12-3 or TRBV12-4, the J gene TRBJ1-5; unclear D gene. V was shortened by 5 bases and J by 7 bases, with 15 bases between the two germline ends. This CDR3 is built from 14 residues. The CDR3 DNA is TGTGCCAGCAGTCCAGCCCTCCTGGGGCAGCCCCAGCATTTT. It yields the protein CASSPALLGQPQHF.

This clonotype was recorded many times. V and J are TRBV18 and TRBJ1-1; D not resolved. V was pared by 3 bases and J by 0 bases, with 14 bases between. The germline gives CDR1 KGHSH, CDR2 LQKENI. The CDR3 is made up of 16 amino acids. CDR3 sequence (DNA): TGTGCCAGCTCACCGGGCAGCAGGCAGGTGAACACTGAAGCTTTCTTT. This codes for CASSPGSRQVNTEAFF.

This clonotype was counted at least ten times. V usage is TRBV2 and J usage is TRBJ2-7, with TRBD2 identical over 7 bases. Germline lookup yields CDR1 SNHLY and CDR2 FYNNEI. J lost 3 bases, V lost 2 bases, and 4 bases had no gene match. The CDR3 is 14 amino acids. The CDR3 DNA reads TGTGCCAGCAGTGAAATTTTAGCGGGCTACGAGCAGTACTTC. This encodes CASSEILAGYEQYF.

This clonotype has only a few counts. The gene calls are TRBV11-2 and TRBJ2-5, with D uncertain. CDR3 length: 13 residues. Trimming removed 3 bases at V and 0 bases at J, with 5 bases between. Germline assignment: CDR1 SGHAT and CDR2 FQNNGV. In DNA, the CDR3 is TGTGCCAGCAGCTTTGCGTACCAAGAGACCCAGTACTTC. It specifies CASSFAYQETQYF.

As for this clonotype: One base away lies a much larger clone, so this may be a sequencing read error. CDR3 sequence: CASSEPHGTEAFF. In DNA, the CDR3 is TGCGCCAGCAGTGAACCCCATGGCACTGAAGCTTTCTTT. V is TRBV10-2 and J is TRBJ1-1, with D unclear. The CDR3 has 13 residues. CDR1 is WSHSY and CDR2 is SAAADI in the germline V gene. Trimming pared 3 bases from V and 4 bases from J, leaving 9 bases between.